The present entry profiles one T cell receptor beta chain with its context. The sample comes from a study of shared T cell receptors in the human thymus. Trimming shortened V by 0 bases and J by 3 bases, and 15 bases separated the two germline ends. Germline CDR1 is SGHRS and CDR2 is YFSETQ. CDR3 length equals 16 residues. The repertoire was sequenced with immunoSEQ multiplex PCR; TCRdb's copy has only in-frame clones and lacks some. The data show roughly 710,000 clones, roughly 88% seen once. The sample was also reused in another study, on human thymus T cells. From that report: Related studies noted strongly shared thymic repertoires across unrelated people.

V gene TRBV5-1 combines with J gene TRBJ2-5; TRBD1 is a possible D gene (5 bases). This TCR came from a girl under three years old with a congenital heart defect. Sequencing was performed on thymocytes. CDR3 DNA: TGCGCCAGCAGCTTGGTCCGACAGACGGAAAAAGAGACCCAGTACTTC. Its protein product is CASSLVRQTEKETQYF.